This TCR beta chain was documented in a study of PD-L1 blockade in urothelial cancer. Study details: Patients took up atezolizumab at some point between 2013 and 2014 at 1,200 mg intravenously every 3 weeks. Across blood samples, T cells had a median count of approximately 140,000.

Pretreatment and on-treatment blood mononuclear cell samples were taken, totaling between 1 and 8 time points per patient. Produced via immunoSEQ multiplex PCR; TCRdb's table is partial and in-frame only. Of tens of thousands of clones in the sample, about four fifths are singletons; the top ten hold approximately 9.9%. This CDR3 has 14 amino acids. Per germline, CDR1 MNHEY and CDR2 SMNVEV (reference sequence). Trimming took 4 bases from V and 4 from J, leaving 13 bases between them. The gene calls are TRBV27 and TRBJ1-1; no clear D gene. The origin of this receptor is an older man with urothelial cancer. The sample in question was PBMCs, obtained around atezolizumab (anti-PD-L1) treatment. CDR3 nucleotides: TGTGCCAGCAGTTGGAAGGCGCCGGGCACTGAAGCTTTCTTT. This encodes CASSWKAPGTEAFF.